This T cell receptor beta chain appears in the sequencing data of a study of T cell clonotyping in hematopoietic cell transplantation. Germline CDR1 and CDR2: SGDLS and YYNGEE. The CDR3 is 16 residues long. The junction had 9 bases not matched to a gene; V was cut back by 0 bases and J by 6 bases. The data were produced by immunoSEQ multiplex PCR, yet TCRdb's version contains in-frame clones alone and is incomplete. The data contain roughly 11,000 clones, 85% to 90% of them singletons. J is TRBJ2-7 and V is TRBV9; 10 bases fit TRBD1. Sequenced: peripheral blood mononuclear cells. The clonotype was recovered from a human donor who either received an allogeneic hematopoietic cell transplant for a myeloid malignancy or was a related donor (not recorded which). Some clones in this sample may be carry-over from other donors' samples. For the CDR3, the DNA is TGTGCCAGCAGCGTAGTCTCGTGGGGACAGGGGTCCGAGCAGTACTTC. Translated: CASSVVSWGQGSEQYF. Full variable domain (remainder filled in from reference TRBV9 and TRBJ2-7): DSGVTQTPKHLITATGQRVTLRCSPRSGDLSVYWYQQSLDQGLQFLIQYYNGEERAKGNILERFSAQQFPDLHSELNLSSLELGDSALYFCASSVVSWGQGSEQYFGPGTRLTVT.